Each of the 14 T cell receptor beta chains below was sequenced from the same sample in a study of T cell repertoires in cytomegalovirus infection. TCRdb fed the reads into MiXCR, producing one record per CDR3 protein. The sample holds almost 550,000 distinct CDR3 sequences, 16% seen once. Source material: CD8+ T cells from PBMCs. These receptors came from a human donor in good health (CMV status not recorded). Some clones in this sample may be carry-over from other donors' samples.

This clonotype appeared a few times. The CDR3 sequence is CASSQDLQYTYNEQFF. CDR3 nucleotide sequence: TGCGCCAGCAGCCAAGACCTACAGTACACCTACAATGAGCAGTTCTTC. The chain links TRBV4-1 to TRBJ2-1, with unresolved D. Per germline, CDR1 MGHRA and CDR2 YSYEKL. The CDR3 covers 16 residues. V was trimmed by 0 bases and J by 2 bases, leaving 11 bases between them.

The chain uses TRBV10-3 and TRBJ2-2; 9 positions match TRBD2. Germline CDR1 reads ENHRY; CDR2 reads SYGVKD. The CDR3 runs 17 residues. The V gene end was trimmed by 0 bases and the J gene end by 5 bases; junction bases not matched to a gene: 7. DNA for the CDR3: TGTGCCATCAGTGAGTCGAGGGCTAGCGGGACGACCGGGGAGCTGTTTTTT. Its translation is CAISESRASGTTGELFF.

The chain links TRBV12-3 or TRBV12-4 to TRBJ1-2; TRBD1 aligns across 9 bases. J gave up 6 bases and V 2 bases, and 4 bases lay outside the gene matches. The CDR3 runs to 14 residues. The CDR3 is CASSLNRGRDGYTF. The CDR3 DNA reads as TGTGCCAGCAGTTTAAACAGGGGGCGCGATGGCTACACCTTC.

The sample holds a few counts of this clonotype. The chain uses TRBV12-3 or TRBV12-4 and TRBJ1-2; D possibly corresponds to TRBD1 (5 bases). The CDR3 has 17 amino acids. The V and J ends lost 4 bases and 0 bases respectively, with 18 bases between them. In DNA form, the CDR3 reads TGTGCCAGCAGTTCGGGGCGTACAAAACTAGCTAACTATGGCTACACCTTC. This gives the protein CASSSGRTKLANYGYTF.

The V gene is TRBV27, the J gene TRBJ1-2; D ambiguous. CDR1 MNHEY and CDR2 SMNVEV come from the germline V gene (reference sequence). V was pared by 5 bases and J by 5 bases, with 12 bases between. The CDR3 sequence is 13 residues long. CDR3 loop: CASSNSFTYGYTF. The CDR3 DNA is TGTGCCAGCAGTAACTCTTTTACTTATGGCTACACCTTC.

This clonotype was counted ten times or more. This rearrangement joins TRBV19 to TRBJ1-2; 7 bases are shared with TRBD1. CDR3 size: 16 residues. V dropped 5 bases and J dropped 4; count of bases not matched to a gene: 13. Germline CDR1 is LNHDA and CDR2 is SQIVND (reference sequence). The CDR3 here is CASSAGTVLRRYGYTF. The CDR3 DNA sequence: TGTGCCAGTAGTGCCGGGACAGTCCTGAGACGCTATGGCTACACCTTC.

This clonotype has ten or more counts. The genes are TRBV12-3 or TRBV12-4 and TRBJ1-1; a possible D gene is TRBD1 (6 bases). CDR3 length equals 14 residues. The V end was cut by 10 bases, the J end by 1 base, with 16 bases between. This CDR3 reads CATLGGAGNTEAFF. DNA for the CDR3: TGTGCCACTCTCGGGGGGGCTGGGAACACTGAAGCTTTCTTT.

This clonotype was seen many times. J is TRBJ2-2 and V is TRBV7-3; 8 nucleotides line up with TRBD2. V shed 1 base, J shed 4 bases, and the junction held 8 bases outside the gene matches. The germline gives CDR1 SGHTA, CDR2 FQGTGA. The CDR3 runs to 17 residues. The CDR3, as DNA: TGTGCCAGCAGCTTAAGACTAGCGTCACTGGGCACCGGGGAGCTGTTTTTT. Its protein is CASSLRLASLGTGELFF.

Here the CDR3 reads CSARGPKNEQFF. CDR3 DNA sequence: TGCAGTGCTAGAGGGCCAAAGAATGAGCAGTTCTTC. The chain carries TRBV20-1 and TRBJ2-1, with D hard to call. Germline-derived CDR1 and CDR2 are DFQATT and SNEGSKA (reference sequence). This CDR3 spans 12 amino acids. Trimming cost V 1 base and J 7 bases, with 8 bases left between them.

This CDR3 reads CASSFRQGEPQHF. Written as DNA, the CDR3 is TGTGCCAGCAGCTTTAGGCAGGGTGAGCCCCAGCATTTT. This rearrangement joins TRBV7-9 to TRBJ1-5, with a tentative D call TRBD1 (5 bases). The CDR3 loop spans 13 amino acids. Germline values: CDR1 SEHNR, CDR2 FQNEAQ (reference sequence). Deletions cut 3 bases from V and 8 bases from J, with 11 bases between.

The rearrangement links TRBV12-3 or TRBV12-4 to TRBJ1-1; no reliable D call. This CDR3 has 12 residues. V was cut by 6 bases and J by 12 bases, with 17 bases left in between. CDR3 in DNA: TGTGCCAGCAGACACCCGGCCGGGCAAACTTTCTTT. Translating it yields CASRHPAGQTFF.

This clonotype appeared a few times. The chain combines TRBV27 with TRBJ1-6, with unresolved D. The CDR3 has 13 residues. With 3 bases removed from V and 10 bases from J, the gap between germline ends came to 10 bases. Germline CDR1 and CDR2: MNHEY and SMNVEV (reference sequence). The CDR3 sequence: CASSFAPKSPLHF. CDR3 coding DNA: TGTGCCAGCAGTTTCGCCCCTAAATCACCCCTCCACTTT.

This clonotype was seen repeatedly, ten times or more. The V and J genes are TRBV5-8 and TRBJ1-5; maybe TRBD1 (5 bases). The germline V gene encodes CDR1 SGHTS and CDR2 YDEGEE. V dropped 2 bases and J dropped 4 bases, with 13 bases sitting between them. The CDR3 is 15 amino acids. CDR3 bases: TGTGCCAGCAGCTTTGGAGGGGAGGGGAATCAGCCCCAGCATTTT. Translated: CASSFGGEGNQPQHF.

This clonotype was observed a handful of times. This chain links TRBV7-9 with TRBJ2-5; D may correspond to TRBD1 or TRBD2 (5 bases each). CDR3 length: 16 residues. The V end was cut by 2 bases, the J end by 1 base, with 14 bases between. The germline V gene has CDR1 SEHNR and CDR2 FQNEAQ (reference sequence). CDR3 amino acids: CASSLIITGTQETQYF. The CDR3 nucleotides are TGTGCCAGCAGCTTAATTATCACCGGGACCCAAGAGACCCAGTACTTC. The variable domain in full, with the rest retrieved from reference TRBV7-9 and TRBJ2-5, is DTGVSQNPRHKITKRGQNVTFRCDPISEHNRLYWYRQTLGQGPEFLTYFQNEAQLEKSRLLSDRFSAERPKGSFSTLEIQRTEQGDSAMYLCASSLIITGTQETQYFGPGTRLLVL.